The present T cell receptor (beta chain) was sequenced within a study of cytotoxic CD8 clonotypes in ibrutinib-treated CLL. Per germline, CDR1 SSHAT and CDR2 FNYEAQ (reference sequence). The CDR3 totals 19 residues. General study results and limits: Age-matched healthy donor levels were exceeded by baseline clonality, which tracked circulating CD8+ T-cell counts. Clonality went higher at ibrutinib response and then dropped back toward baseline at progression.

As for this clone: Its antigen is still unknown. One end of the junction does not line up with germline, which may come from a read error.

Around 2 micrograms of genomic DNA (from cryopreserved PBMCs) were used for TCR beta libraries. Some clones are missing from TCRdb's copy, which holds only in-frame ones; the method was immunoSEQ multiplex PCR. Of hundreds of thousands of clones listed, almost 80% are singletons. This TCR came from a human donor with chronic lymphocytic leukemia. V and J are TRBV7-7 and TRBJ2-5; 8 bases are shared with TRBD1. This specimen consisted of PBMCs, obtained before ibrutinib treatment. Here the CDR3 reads CASSRINYHRGIREETQYF. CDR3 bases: TGTGCTAGCAGCAGGATTAATTACCACAGGGGGATTCGGGAAGAGACCCAGTACTTC. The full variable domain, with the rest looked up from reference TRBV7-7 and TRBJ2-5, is GAGVSQSPRYKVTKRGQDVTLRCDPISSHATLYWYQQALGQGPEFLTYFNYEAQPDKSGLPSDRFSAERPEGSISTLTIQRTEQRDSAMYRCASSRINYHRGIREETQYFGPGTRLLVL.